Below are 14 T cell receptor beta chains sequenced from a single sample in a study of blood T cell repertoires in COVID-19. Some clones are missing from TCRdb's copy, which holds only in-frame ones; the method was immunoSEQ multiplex PCR. The sample has under 200,000 clones; over 60% are singletons. Sequencing was done on a sample of peripheral blood. The receptors shown here come from a man aged 55-75 years with acute or convalescent COVID-19.

The chain recombines TRBV19 with TRBJ1-6; D is perhaps TRBD1 (6 bases). The CDR3 runs to 14 residues. Germline values: CDR1 LNHDA, CDR2 SQIVND (reference sequence). V lost 3 bases and J 6 bases, leaving 9 bases between the germline ends. The CDR3 region has the DNA TGTGCCAGTAGTATCAGGGGCCCTAATTCACCCCTCCACTTT. Protein sequence: CASSIRGPNSPLHF.

The chain combines TRBV12-3 or TRBV12-4 with TRBJ2-1; 12 bases match TRBD2. CDR3 length: 13 amino acids. Trimming removed 6 bases from V and 8 bases from J; junction bases left unmatched: 2. For the CDR3, the DNA is TGTGCCAGCAGGACTAGCGGGGGCGATGAGCAGTTCTTC. Amino acids: CASRTSGGDEQFF.

This clone was picked up many times. This chain joins TRBV12-5 and TRBJ1-1; 7 nucleotides agree with TRBD1. The CDR3 is made up of 16 amino acids. Germline assignment: CDR1 LGHNT and CDR2 FRNRAP. V lost 4 bases, J lost 6 bases, and 14 bases stayed unmatched. CDR3 residues: CASGSELTGWIAEAFF. CDR3 in DNA: TGTGCTAGTGGTTCCGAATTGACAGGGTGGATAGCTGAAGCTTTCTTT.

V gene TRBV12-5 combines with J gene TRBJ1-3; D unclear. This CDR3 contains 15 residues. V was shortened by 6 bases and J by 0 bases, with 12 bases between the two germline ends. Germline assignment: CDR1 LGHNT and CDR2 FRNRAP. CDR3 region: CASGPLGSSGNTIYF. CDR3 in DNA: TGTGCTAGTGGCCCCCTAGGAAGCTCTGGAAACACCATATATTTT.

The CDR3, as DNA: TGCGCCAGCAGCTCGGGACATGCGTCTGGGGCCAACGTCCTGACTTTC. Its translation: CASSSGHASGANVLTF. V gene TRBV5-1 combines with J gene TRBJ2-6; the D gene is possibly TRBD1 (6 bases). In germline, CDR1 is SGHRS, CDR2 YFSETQ. CDR3 size: 16 residues. V shed 3 bases and J shed 1 base, with 11 bases lying between them.

This chain links TRBV29-1 with TRBJ2-3, with a weak D call TRBD1 (7 bases). This CDR3 spans 14 amino acids. V lost 6 bases and J 1 base, leaving 14 bases between the germline ends. The V gene's germline CDR1 is SQVTM and CDR2 ANQGSEA. CDR3 residues: CSVEGQMGTDTQYF. CDR3 nucleotides: TGCAGCGTGGAGGGACAGATGGGCACAGATACGCAGTATTTT.

This clone was observed a single time. The V and J genes are TRBV29-1 and TRBJ2-3; TRBD1 might be the D (5 bases). This CDR3 contains 12 residues. Germline assignment: CDR1 SQVTM and CDR2 ANQGSEA. The V end lost 5 bases, the J end lost 4 bases, and 10 bases lay between the germline ends. CDR3 coding DNA: TGCAGCGTTAGGCAGGGCGCAGATACGCAGTATTTT. Translation: CSVRQGADTQYF.

The chain couples TRBV29-1 to TRBJ2-7; TRBD1 matches 7 bases. The CDR3 is 12 residues long. Losses at the gene ends were 4 bases for V and 3 bases for J; bases not matched to a gene: 3. Germline assignment: CDR1 SQVTM and CDR2 ANQGSEA. CDR3 in amino acids: CSVGDSYYEQYF. DNA of the CDR3: TGCAGCGTTGGGGACAGCTACTACGAGCAGTACTTC.

This rearrangement joins TRBV30 to TRBJ1-1; D gene unclear. V lost 2 bases and J 1 base, leaving 14 bases between the germline ends. This CDR3 has 15 residues. Germline-derived CDR1 and CDR2 are GTSNPN and SVGIG (reference sequence). The CDR3 DNA reads as TGTGCCTGGAGTTCCCCCGCGGTGCCGAACACTGAAGCTTTCTTT. It specifies CAWSSPAVPNTEAFF.

A single count supports this clone. This sequence joins TRBV7-2 and TRBJ2-7, with 10 nucleotides matching TRBD1. J lost 6 bases, V lost 1 base, and 3 bases had no gene match. Germline lookup yields CDR1 SGHTA and CDR2 FQGNSA. The CDR3 is 14 amino acids. In nucleotides, the CDR3 is TGTGCCAGCAGCTTAGTAGGGACAGGGGTCGAGCAGTACTTC. The encoded protein is CASSLVGTGVEQYF.

The J gene is TRBJ2-7, the V gene TRBV19, with TRBD2 matching over 7 bases. Losses at the gene ends were 3 bases for V and 5 bases for J; bases not matched to a gene: 13. The germline V gene encodes CDR1 LNHDA and CDR2 SQIVND (reference sequence). The CDR3 covers 16 residues. The DNA for the CDR3 is TGTGCCAGTAGTATGAGGGGAGGGAGTATCCCTGACGAGCAGTACTTC. As protein: CASSMRGGSIPDEQYF.

The chain links TRBV25-1 to TRBJ2-5; 9 bases match TRBD2. CDR3 length equals 17 residues. The J segment lost 3 bases and the V segment lost 6 bases, leaving 14 bases of the junction unmatched. Germline CDR1 and CDR2: MGHDK and SYGVNS. CDR3 bases: TGTGCCAGCAGCCAACCGGGACTAGCAGTCCGAAAAGAGACCCAGTACTTC. It codes for CASSQPGLAVRKETQYF.

V usage is TRBV18 and J usage is TRBJ2-1, with TRBD2 identical over 7 bases. J lost 8 bases, V lost 3 bases, and 10 bases had no gene match. There are 15 residues in the CDR3. Germline CDR1 and CDR2: KGHSH and LQKENI. The CDR3 DNA reads TGTGCCAGCTCACCCTTCTGGGGAGGGGCCCATGAGCAGTTCTTC. Translation gives CASSPFWGGAHEQFF.

The rearrangement joins TRBV14 to TRBJ2-1, with D possibly TRBD1 on 6 matching bases. The CDR3 contains 13 residues. CDR1 and CDR2 (germline): SGHDN, FVKESK. Trimming took off 0 bases at V and 12 bases at J, with 12 bases between the two ends. The DNA for the CDR3 is TGTGCCAGCAGCCAAGAACCCAGGGGTAGGCAGTTCTTC. Translation: CASSQEPRGRQFF. Full variable domain (missing parts from reference TRBV14 and TRBJ2-1): EAGVTQFPSHSVIEKGQTVTLRCDPISGHDNLYWYRRVMGKEIKFLLHFVKESKQDESGMPNNRFLAERTGGTYSTLKVQPAELEDSGVYFCASSQEPRGRQFFGPGTRLTVL.